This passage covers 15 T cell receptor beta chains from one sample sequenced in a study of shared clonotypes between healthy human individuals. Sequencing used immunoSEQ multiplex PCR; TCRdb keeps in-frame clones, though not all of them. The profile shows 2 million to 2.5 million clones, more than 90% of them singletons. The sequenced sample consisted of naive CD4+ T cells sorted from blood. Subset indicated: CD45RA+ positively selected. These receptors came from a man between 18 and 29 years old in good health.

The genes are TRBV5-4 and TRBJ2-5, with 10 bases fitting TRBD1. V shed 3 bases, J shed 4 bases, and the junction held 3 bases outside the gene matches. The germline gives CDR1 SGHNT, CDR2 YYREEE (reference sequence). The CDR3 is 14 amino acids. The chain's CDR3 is CASSSTGGLETQYF. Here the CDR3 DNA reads TGTGCCAGCAGCTCGACAGGGGGCTTAGAGACCCAGTACTTC.

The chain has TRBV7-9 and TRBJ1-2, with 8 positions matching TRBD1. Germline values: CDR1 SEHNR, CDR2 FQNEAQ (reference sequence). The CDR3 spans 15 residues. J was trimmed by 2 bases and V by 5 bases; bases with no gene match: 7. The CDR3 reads CASSPGQGLNYGYTF. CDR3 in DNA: TGTGCCAGCAGCCCCGGACAGGGCCTGAACTATGGCTACACCTTC.

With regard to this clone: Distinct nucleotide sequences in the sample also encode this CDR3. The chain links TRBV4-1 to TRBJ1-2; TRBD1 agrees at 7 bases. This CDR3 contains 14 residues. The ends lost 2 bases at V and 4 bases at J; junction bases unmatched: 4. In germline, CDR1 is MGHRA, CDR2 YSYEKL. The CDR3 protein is CASSQPGQRYGYTF. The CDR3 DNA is TGCGCCAGCAGCCAACCGGGACAGCGCTATGGCTACACCTTC.

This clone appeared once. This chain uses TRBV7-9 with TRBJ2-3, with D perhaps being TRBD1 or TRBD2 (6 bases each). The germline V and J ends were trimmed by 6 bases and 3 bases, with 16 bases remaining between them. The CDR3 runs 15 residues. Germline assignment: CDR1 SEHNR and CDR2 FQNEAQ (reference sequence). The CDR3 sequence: CASRGLGGATDTQYF. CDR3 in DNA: TGTGCCAGCAGGGGTCTGGGGGGCGCGACAGATACGCAGTATTTT.

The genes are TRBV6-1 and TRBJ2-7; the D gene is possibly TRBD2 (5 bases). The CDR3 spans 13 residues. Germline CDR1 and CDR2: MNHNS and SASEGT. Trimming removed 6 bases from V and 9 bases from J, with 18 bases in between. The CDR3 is CASSPTRIGWQYF. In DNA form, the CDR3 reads TGTGCCAGCAGCCCCACTAGGATTGGGTGGCAGTACTTC.

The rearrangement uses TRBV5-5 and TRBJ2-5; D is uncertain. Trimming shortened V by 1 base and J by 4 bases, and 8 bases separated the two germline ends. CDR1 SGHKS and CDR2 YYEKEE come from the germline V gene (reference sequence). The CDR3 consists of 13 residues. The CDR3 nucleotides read TGTGCCAGCAGCTTGAGACAAGCAGAGACCCAGTACTTC. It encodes CASSLRQAETQYF.

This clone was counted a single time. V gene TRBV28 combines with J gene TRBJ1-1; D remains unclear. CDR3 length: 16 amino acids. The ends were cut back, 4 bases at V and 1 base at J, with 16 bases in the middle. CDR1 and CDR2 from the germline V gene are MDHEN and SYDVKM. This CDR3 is CASSSDGQAENTEAFF. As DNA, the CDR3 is TGTGCCAGCAGTTCGGACGGCCAAGCGGAGAACACTGAAGCTTTCTTT.

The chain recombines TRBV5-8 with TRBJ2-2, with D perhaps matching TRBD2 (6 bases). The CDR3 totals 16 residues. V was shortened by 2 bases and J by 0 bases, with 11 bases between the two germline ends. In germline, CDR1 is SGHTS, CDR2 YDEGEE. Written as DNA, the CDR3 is TGTGCCAGCAGCTTCCTGGGGGGATCGAACACCGGGGAGCTGTTTTTT. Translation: CASSFLGGSNTGELFF.

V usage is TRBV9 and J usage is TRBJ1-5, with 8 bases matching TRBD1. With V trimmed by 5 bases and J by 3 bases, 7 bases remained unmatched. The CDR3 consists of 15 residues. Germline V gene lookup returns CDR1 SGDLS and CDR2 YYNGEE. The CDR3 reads CASSVQGGINQPQHF. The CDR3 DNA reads TGTGCCAGCAGTGTACAGGGGGGAATCAATCAGCCCCAGCATTTT.

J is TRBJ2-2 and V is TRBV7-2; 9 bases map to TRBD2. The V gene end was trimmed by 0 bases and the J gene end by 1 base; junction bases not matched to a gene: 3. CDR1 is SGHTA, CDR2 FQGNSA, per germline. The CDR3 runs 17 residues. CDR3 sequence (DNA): TGTGCCAGCAGCTTAGCGGGCGGGAGGGGGAACACCGGGGAGCTGTTTTTT. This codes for CASSLAGGRGNTGELFF.

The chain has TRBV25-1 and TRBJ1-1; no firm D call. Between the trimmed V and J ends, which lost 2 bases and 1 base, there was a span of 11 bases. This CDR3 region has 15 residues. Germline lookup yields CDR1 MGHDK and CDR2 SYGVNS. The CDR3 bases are TGTGCCAGCAGTGAAGTAGGGCGGGCGAACACTGAAGCTTTCTTT. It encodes CASSEVGRANTEAFF.

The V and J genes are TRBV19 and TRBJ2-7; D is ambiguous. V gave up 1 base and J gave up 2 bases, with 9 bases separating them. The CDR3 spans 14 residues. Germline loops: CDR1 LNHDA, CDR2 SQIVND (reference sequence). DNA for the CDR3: TGTGCCAGTAGTATAGGGGTCAGTACCTACGAGCAGTACTTC. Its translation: CASSIGVSTYEQYF.

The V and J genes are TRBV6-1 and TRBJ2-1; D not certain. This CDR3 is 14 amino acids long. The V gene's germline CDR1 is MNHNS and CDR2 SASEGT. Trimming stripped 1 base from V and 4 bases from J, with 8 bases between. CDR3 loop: CASSEDGRYNEQFF. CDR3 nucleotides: TGTGCCAGCAGTGAAGACGGACGGTACAATGAGCAGTTCTTC.

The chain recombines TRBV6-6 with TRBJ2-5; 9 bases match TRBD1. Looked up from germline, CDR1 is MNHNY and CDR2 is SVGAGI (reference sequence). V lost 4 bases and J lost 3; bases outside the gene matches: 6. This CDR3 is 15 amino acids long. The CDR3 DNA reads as TGTGCCAGCAGTTTCCCGGGACAGGGAGAAGAGACCCAGTACTTC. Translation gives CASSFPGQGEETQYF.

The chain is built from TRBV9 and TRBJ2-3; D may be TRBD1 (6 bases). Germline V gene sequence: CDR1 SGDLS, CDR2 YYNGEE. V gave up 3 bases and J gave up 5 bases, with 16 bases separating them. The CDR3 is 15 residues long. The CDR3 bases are TGTGCCAGCAGCGCGGATTGGGGACATCTAGATACGCAGTATTTT. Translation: CASSADWGHLDTQYF. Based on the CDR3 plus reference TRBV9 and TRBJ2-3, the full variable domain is DSGVTQTPKHLITATGQRVTLRCSPRSGDLSVYWYQQSLDQGLQFLIQYYNGEERAKGNILERFSAQQFPDLHSELNLSSLELGDSALYFCASSADWGHLDTQYFGPGTRLTVL.